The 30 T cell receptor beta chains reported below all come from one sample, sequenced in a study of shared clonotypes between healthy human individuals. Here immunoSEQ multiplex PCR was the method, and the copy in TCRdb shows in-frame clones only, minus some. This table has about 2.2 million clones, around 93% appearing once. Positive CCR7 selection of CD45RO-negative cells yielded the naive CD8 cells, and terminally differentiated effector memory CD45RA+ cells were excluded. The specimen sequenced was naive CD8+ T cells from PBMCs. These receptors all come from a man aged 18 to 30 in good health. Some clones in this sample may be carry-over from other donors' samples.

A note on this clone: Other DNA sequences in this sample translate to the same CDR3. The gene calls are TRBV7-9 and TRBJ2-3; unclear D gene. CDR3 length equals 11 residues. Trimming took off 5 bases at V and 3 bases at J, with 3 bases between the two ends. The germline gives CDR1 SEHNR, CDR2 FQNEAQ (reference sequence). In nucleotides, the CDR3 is TGTGCCAGCAGCCTTACAGATACGCAGTATTTT. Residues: CASSLTDTQYF.

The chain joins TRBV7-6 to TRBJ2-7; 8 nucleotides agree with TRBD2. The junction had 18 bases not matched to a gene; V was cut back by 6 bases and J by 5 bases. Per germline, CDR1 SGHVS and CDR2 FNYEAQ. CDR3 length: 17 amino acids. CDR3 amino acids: CASSLNGGISGIHEQYF. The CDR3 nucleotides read TGTGCCAGCAGTCTCAACGGGGGGATTAGCGGGATCCACGAGCAGTACTTC. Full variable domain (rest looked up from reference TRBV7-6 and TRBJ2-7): GAGVSQSPRYKVTKRGQDVALRCDPISGHVSLYWYRQALGQGPEFLTYFNYEAQQDKSGLPNDRFSAERPEGSISTLTIQRTEQRDSAMYRCASSLNGGISGIHEQYFGPGTRLTVT.

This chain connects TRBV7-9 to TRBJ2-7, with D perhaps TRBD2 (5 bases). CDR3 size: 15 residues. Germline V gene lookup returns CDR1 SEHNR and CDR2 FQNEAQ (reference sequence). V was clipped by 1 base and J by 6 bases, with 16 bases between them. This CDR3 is CASSLVPTSRGEQYF. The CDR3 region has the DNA TGTGCCAGCAGCTTAGTCCCGACCTCCCGGGGCGAGCAGTACTTC. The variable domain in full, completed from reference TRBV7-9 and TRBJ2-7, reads DTGVSQNPRHKITKRGQNVTFRCDPISEHNRLYWYRQTLGQGPEFLTYFQNEAQLEKSRLLSDRFSAERPKGSFSTLEIQRTEQGDSAMYLCASSLVPTSRGEQYFGPGTRLTVT.

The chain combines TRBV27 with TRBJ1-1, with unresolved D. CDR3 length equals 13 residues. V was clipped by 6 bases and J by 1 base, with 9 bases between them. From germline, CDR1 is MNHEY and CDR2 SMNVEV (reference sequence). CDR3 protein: CASSLTKNTEAFF. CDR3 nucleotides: TGTGCCAGCAGCCTGACTAAGAACACTGAAGCTTTCTTT.

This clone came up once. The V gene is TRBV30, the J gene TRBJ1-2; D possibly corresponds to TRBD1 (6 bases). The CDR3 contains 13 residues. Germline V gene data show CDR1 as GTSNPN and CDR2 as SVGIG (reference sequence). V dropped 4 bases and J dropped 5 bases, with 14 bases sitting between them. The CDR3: CAWISQGIYGYTF. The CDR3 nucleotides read TGTGCCTGGATCTCACAGGGAATATATGGCTACACCTTC. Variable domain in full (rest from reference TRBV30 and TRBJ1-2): SQTIHQWPATLVQPVGSPLSLECTVEGTSNPNLYWYRQAAGRGLQLLFYSVGIGQISSEVPQNLSASRPQDRQFILSSKKLLLSDSGFYLCAWISQGIYGYTFGSGTRLTVV.

The CDR3 sequence: CASITNPAGGTDTQYF. In DNA form, the CDR3 reads TGTGCCAGCATAACGAACCCGGCAGGGGGCACAGATACGCAGTATTTT. This chain connects TRBV28 to TRBJ2-3; perhaps TRBD1 as D (6 bases). V was cut by 7 bases and J by 1 base, with 18 bases left in between. Germline CDR1 is MDHEN and CDR2 is SYDVKM. This CDR3 is 16 amino acids long.

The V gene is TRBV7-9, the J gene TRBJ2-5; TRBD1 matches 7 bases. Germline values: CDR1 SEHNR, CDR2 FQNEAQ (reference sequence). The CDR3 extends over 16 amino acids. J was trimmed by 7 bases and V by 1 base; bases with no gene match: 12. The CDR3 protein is CASSLVQGQLAGTQYF. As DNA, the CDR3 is TGTGCCAGCAGCTTAGTCCAGGGACAGCTCGCGGGGACCCAGTACTTC.

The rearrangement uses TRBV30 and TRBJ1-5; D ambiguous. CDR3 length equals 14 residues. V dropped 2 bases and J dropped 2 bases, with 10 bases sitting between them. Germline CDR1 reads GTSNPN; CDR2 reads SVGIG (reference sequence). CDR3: CAWSPGRRNQPQHF. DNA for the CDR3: TGTGCCTGGAGTCCTGGGCGTCGCAATCAGCCCCAGCATTTT.

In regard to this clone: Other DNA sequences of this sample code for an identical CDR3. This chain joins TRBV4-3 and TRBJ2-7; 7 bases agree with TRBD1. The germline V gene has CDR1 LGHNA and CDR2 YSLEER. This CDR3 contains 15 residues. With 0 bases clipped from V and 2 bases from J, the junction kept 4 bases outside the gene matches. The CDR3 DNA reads TGCGCCAGCAGCCAAGACCGGGACAGAGCCTACGAGCAGTACTTC. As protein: CASSQDRDRAYEQYF.

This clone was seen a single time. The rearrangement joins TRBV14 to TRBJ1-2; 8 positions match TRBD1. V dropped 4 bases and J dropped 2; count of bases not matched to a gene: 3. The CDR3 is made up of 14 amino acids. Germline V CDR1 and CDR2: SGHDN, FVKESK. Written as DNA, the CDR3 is TGTGCCAGCAGCCCTCGACAGGGGAACTATGGCTACACCTTC. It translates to CASSPRQGNYGYTF. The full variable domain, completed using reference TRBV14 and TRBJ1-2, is EAGVTQFPSHSVIEKGQTVTLRCDPISGHDNLYWYRRVMGKEIKFLLHFVKESKQDESGMPNNRFLAERTGGTYSTLKVQPAELEDSGVYFCASSPRQGNYGYTFGSGTRLTVV.

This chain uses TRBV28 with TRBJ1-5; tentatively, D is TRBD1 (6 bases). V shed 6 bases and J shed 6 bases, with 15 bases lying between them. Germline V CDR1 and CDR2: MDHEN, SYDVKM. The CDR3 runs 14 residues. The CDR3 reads CASSLIQGTQPQHF. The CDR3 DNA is TGTGCCAGCAGCTTAATACAGGGAACTCAGCCCCAGCATTTT.

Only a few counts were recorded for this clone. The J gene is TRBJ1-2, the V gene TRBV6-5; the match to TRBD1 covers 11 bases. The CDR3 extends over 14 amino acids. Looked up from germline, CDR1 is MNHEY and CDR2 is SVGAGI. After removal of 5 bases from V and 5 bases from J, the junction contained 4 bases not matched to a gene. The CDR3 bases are TGTGCCAGCAGTGGACAGGGGGCATGGTATGGCTACACCTTC. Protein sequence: CASSGQGAWYGYTF.

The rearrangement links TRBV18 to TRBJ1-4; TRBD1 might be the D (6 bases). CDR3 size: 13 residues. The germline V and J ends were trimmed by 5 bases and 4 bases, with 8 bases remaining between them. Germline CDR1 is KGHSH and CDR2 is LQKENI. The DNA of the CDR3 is TGTGCCAGCTCAGGGACAAGTAATGAAAAACTGTTTTTT. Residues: CASSGTSNEKLFF.

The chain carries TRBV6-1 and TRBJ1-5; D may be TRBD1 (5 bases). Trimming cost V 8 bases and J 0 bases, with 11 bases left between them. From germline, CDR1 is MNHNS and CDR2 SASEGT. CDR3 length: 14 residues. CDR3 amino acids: CASRGGSSNQPQHF. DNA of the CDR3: TGTGCCAGCCGGGGGGGATCTAGCAATCAGCCCCAGCATTTT.

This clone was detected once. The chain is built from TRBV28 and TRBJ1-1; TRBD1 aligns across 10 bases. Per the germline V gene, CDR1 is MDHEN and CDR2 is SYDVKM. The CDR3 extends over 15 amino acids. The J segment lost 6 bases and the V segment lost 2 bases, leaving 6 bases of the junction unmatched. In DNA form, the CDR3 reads TGTGCCAGCAGTTTAGGGACAGGGGCGCTCGCTGAAGCTTTCTTT. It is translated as CASSLGTGALAEAFF.

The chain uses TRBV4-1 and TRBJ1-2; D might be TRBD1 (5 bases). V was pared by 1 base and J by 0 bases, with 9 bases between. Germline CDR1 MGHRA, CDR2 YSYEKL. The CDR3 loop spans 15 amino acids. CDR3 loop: CASSQVSRANYGYTF. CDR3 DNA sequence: TGCGCCAGCAGCCAAGTAAGCAGGGCTAACTATGGCTACACCTTC.

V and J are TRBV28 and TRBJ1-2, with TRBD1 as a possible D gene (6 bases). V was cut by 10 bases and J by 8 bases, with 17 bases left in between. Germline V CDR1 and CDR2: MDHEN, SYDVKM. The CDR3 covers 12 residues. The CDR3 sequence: CAISTGLRGYTF. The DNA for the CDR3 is TGTGCCATTTCGACAGGTCTAAGAGGCTACACCTTC.

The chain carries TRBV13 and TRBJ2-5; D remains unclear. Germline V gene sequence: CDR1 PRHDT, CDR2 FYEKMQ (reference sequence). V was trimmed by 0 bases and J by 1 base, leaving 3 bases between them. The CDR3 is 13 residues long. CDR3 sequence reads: CASSLGAQETQYF. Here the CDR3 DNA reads TGTGCCAGCAGCTTAGGGGCCCAAGAGACCCAGTACTTC.

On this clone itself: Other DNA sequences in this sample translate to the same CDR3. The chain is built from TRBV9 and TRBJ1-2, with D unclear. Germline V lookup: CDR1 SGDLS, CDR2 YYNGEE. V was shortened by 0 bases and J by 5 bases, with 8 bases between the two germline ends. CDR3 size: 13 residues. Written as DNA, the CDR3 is TGTGCCAGCAGCGTAGTAACCGGGTATGGCTACACCTTC. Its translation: CASSVVTGYGYTF.

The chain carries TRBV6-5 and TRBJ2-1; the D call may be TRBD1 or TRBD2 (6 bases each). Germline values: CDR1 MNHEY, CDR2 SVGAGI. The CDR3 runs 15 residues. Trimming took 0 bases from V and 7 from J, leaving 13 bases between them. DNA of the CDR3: TGTGCCAGCAGTTACTCGAGGGGGGCCGGGAATGAGCAGTTCTTC. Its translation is CASSYSRGAGNEQFF.

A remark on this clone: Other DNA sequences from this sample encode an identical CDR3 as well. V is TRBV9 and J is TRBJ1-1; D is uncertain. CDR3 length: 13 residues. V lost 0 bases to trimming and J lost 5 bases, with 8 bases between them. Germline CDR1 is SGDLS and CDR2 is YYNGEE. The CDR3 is CASSVGVGTEAFF. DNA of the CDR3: TGTGCCAGCAGCGTAGGGGTTGGGACTGAAGCTTTCTTT.

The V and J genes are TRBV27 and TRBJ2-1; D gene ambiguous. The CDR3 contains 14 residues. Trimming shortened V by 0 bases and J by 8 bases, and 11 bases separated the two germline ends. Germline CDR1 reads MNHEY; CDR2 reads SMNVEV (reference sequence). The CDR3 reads CASSLSYAGYEQFF. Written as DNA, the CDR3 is TGTGCCAGCAGTTTATCATATGCTGGGTATGAGCAGTTCTTC.

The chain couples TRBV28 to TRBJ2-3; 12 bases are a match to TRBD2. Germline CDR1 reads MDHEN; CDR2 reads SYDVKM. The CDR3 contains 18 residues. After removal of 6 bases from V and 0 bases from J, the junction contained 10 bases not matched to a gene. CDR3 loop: CASSLLTSGGPSTDTQYF. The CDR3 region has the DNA TGTGCCAGCAGCCTACTGACTAGCGGGGGCCCTAGCACAGATACGCAGTATTTT.

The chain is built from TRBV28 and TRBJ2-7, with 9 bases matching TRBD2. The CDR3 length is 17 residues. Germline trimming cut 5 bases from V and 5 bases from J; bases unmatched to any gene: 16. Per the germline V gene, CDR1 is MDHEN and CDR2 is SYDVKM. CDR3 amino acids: CASSVGYSSGRSDEQYF. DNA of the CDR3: TGTGCCAGCAGTGTAGGGTACAGTAGCGGGAGATCGGACGAGCAGTACTTC.

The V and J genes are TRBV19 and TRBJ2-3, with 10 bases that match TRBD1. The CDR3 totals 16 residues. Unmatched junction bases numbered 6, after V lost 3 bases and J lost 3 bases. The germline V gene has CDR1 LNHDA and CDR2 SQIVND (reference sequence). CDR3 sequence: CASSILWDRGTDTQYF. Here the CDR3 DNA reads TGTGCCAGTAGTATTCTGTGGGACAGGGGTACAGATACGCAGTATTTT.

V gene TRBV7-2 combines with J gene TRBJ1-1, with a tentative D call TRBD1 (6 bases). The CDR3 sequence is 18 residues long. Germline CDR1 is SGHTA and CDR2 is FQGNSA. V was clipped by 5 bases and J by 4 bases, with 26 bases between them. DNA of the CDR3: TGTGCCAGCAGCATAGTACACACATCGGGGGGGCAGGGCACTGAAGCTTTCTTT. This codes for CASSIVHTSGGQGTEAFF.

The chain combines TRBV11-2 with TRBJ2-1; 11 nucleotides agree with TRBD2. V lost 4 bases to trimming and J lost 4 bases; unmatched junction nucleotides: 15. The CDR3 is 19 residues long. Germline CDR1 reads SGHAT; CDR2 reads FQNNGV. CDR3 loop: CASSWATPGLAELYNEQFF. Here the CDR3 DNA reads TGTGCCAGCAGCTGGGCAACGCCGGGACTAGCGGAGCTTTACAATGAGCAGTTCTTC.

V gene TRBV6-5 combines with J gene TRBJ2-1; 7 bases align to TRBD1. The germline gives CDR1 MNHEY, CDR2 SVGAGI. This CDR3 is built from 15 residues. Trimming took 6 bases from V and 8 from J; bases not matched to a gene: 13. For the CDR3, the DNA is TGTGCCAGCAGCCGCGGTATGAGGGGGCTCGATGAGCAGTTCTTC. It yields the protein CASSRGMRGLDEQFF.

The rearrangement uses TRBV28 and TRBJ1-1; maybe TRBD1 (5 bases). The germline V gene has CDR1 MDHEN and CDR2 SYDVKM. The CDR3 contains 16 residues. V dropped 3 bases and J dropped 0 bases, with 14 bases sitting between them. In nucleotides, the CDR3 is TGTGCCAGCAGTTTTACTCGACAGTACATGAACACTGAAGCTTTCTTT. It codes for CASSFTRQYMNTEAFF.

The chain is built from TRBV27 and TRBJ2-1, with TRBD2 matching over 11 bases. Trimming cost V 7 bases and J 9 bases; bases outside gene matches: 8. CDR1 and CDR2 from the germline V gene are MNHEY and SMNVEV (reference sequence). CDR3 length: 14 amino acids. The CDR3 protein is CASKELAGEGEQFF. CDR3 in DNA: TGTGCCAGCAAAGAACTAGCGGGAGAAGGTGAGCAGTTCTTC.